The 12 T cell receptor beta chains below were found in one sample sequenced in a study of T cells in Graves' hyperthyroidism and ophthalmopathy. Using RNA transcripts as the source, TCR beta CDR3 regions were amplified. First-round RT-PCR with HTBI primers amplified the TCR CDR3 region. One entry per CDR3 protein results from TCRdb running MiXCR on the multiplex PCR reads. Of over 400,000 distinct CDR3 sequences listed, approximately 23% are singletons. The specimen sequenced was blood. The receptors stem from a woman in her 70s with Graves' ophthalmopathy.

This clonotype was observed many times. The V call is TRBV28, the J call TRBJ2-3; D remains ambiguous. There are 14 residues in the CDR3. V gave up 11 bases and J gave up 0 bases, with 15 bases separating them. The germline gives CDR1 MDHEN, CDR2 SYDVKM. CDR3 sequence reads: CAASRRSSTDTQYF. DNA for the CDR3: TGTGCCGCCAGCAGACGGTCTAGCACAGATACGCAGTATTTT.

This rearrangement joins TRBV5-1 to TRBJ1-2; D gene uncertain. CDR1 SGHRS and CDR2 YFSETQ come from the germline V gene. V gave up 0 bases and J gave up 4 bases, with 13 bases separating them. The CDR3 totals 15 residues. The CDR3 here is CASSLVEGGIYGYTF. Here the CDR3 DNA reads TGCGCCAGCAGCTTGGTAGAAGGAGGGATCTATGGCTACACCTTC. Looking up the rest from reference TRBV5-1 and TRBJ1-2 gives the full variable domain: KAGVTQTPRYLIKTRGQQVTLSCSPISGHRSVSWYQQTPGQGLQFLFEYFSETQRNKGNFPGRFSGRQFSNSRSEMNVSTLELGDSALYLCASSLVEGGIYGYTFGSGTRLTVV.

This clonotype was seen more than once but under ten times. V gene TRBV7-2 combines with J gene TRBJ2-7; 9 positions match TRBD2. V was clipped by 1 base and J by 6 bases; unmatched bases: 7. Germline loops: CDR1 SGHTA, CDR2 FQGNSA. The CDR3 extends over 15 amino acids. The chain's CDR3 is CASSLVFGGRGEQYF. As DNA, the CDR3 is TGTGCCAGCAGCTTAGTATTTGGCGGGAGGGGCGAGCAGTACTTC.

The chain couples TRBV6-1 to TRBJ1-2; no clear D gene. In germline, CDR1 is MNHNS, CDR2 SASEGT. Trimming took off 6 bases at V and 8 bases at J, with 10 bases between the two ends. There are 11 residues in the CDR3. CDR3 residues: CASSSLRGYTF. DNA of the CDR3: TGTGCCAGCAGCTCGCTGAGAGGCTACACCTTC.

In this sample, this clonotype turned up a few times. This chain links TRBV7-8 with TRBJ2-7; tentatively, D is TRBD2 (6 bases). Trimming left V 5 bases short and J 7 bases short, with 15 bases between. The CDR3 length is 13 residues. CDR1 SGHVS and CDR2 FQNEAQ come from the germline V gene. The CDR3 region is CASSPRRGGEQYF. CDR3 nucleotides: TGTGCCAGCAGCCCCCGGCGGGGCGGGGAGCAGTACTTC.

This clonotype was observed a handful of times. The chain recombines TRBV6-1 with TRBJ2-1; possible D gene TRBD2, 6 bases. The CDR3 loop spans 15 amino acids. Trimming left V 5 bases short and J 2 bases short, with 13 bases between. The germline V gene encodes CDR1 MNHNS and CDR2 SASEGT. In DNA, the CDR3 is TGTGCCAGCAGTTTTGGGATAGCGGCCTACAATGAGCAGTTCTTC. Translated, it gives CASSFGIAAYNEQFF.

Concerning this clonotype: A much more abundant neighbour one base away suggests this may be a read error. The V gene is TRBV28, the J gene TRBJ2-1; D not resolved. The length of the CDR3 is 15 residues. V lost 4 bases and J 6 bases, leaving 16 bases between the germline ends. CDR1 MDHEN and CDR2 SYDVKM come from the germline V gene. The CDR3, as DNA: TGTGCCAGCAGTTCCACGGTGATACGCTGCAATGAGCAGTTCTTC. Translating it yields CASSSTVIRCNEQFF.

This clonotype has at least ten counts. The rearrangement uses TRBV7-9 and TRBJ2-7, with a tentative D call TRBD1 (5 bases). CDR1 and CDR2 from the germline V gene are SEHNR and FQNEAQ (reference sequence). Deletions cut 5 bases from V and 4 bases from J, with 15 bases between. This CDR3 has 14 amino acids. This chain's CDR3 is CASSPMGREYEQYF. The CDR3 bases are TGTGCCAGCAGCCCCATGGGCAGGGAATACGAGCAGTACTTC.

This clonotype was seen more than once but under ten times. The rearrangement links TRBV9 to TRBJ2-3; D is uncertain. Germline lookup yields CDR1 SGDLS and CDR2 YYNGEE. The CDR3 loop spans 15 amino acids. V was pared by 0 bases and J by 0 bases, with 8 bases between. CDR3: CASSVAGKSTDTQYF. The CDR3 coding sequence is TGTGCCAGCAGCGTAGCTGGGAAAAGCACAGATACGCAGTATTTT. The complete variable domain, with remaining parts taken from reference TRBV9 and TRBJ2-3, reads DSGVTQTPKHLITATGQRVTLRCSPRSGDLSVYWYQQSLDQGLQFLIQYYNGEERAKGNILERFSAQQFPDLHSELNLSSLELGDSALYFCASSVAGKSTDTQYFGPGTRLTVL.

This clonotype was seen many times. The rearrangement joins TRBV3-1 to TRBJ1-2, with a weak D call TRBD1 (6 bases). This CDR3 spans 14 amino acids. V was pared by 5 bases and J by 4 bases, with 14 bases between. The germline V gene has CDR1 LGHDT and CDR2 YNNKEL (reference sequence). This chain's CDR3 is CASSAQGTGYGYTF. DNA of the CDR3: TGTGCCAGCAGCGCACAGGGAACTGGCTATGGCTACACCTTC.

The J gene is TRBJ2-7, the V gene TRBV7-2; D is perhaps TRBD2 (7 bases). Trimming shortened V by 8 bases and J by 3 bases, and 14 bases separated the two germline ends. CDR3 length equals 13 residues. CDR1 is SGHTA and CDR2 is FQGNSA in the germline V gene. DNA of the CDR3: TGTGCCAGCTGCCCCGGGGGGCACTACGAGCAGTACTTC. It specifies CASCPGGHYEQYF.

This clonotype was counted once. The chain employs TRBV12-3 or TRBV12-4 and TRBJ1-6; 9 nucleotides match TRBD1. V shed 4 bases, J shed 8 bases, and the junction held 12 bases outside the gene matches. The CDR3 length is 17 residues. CDR3 in DNA: TGTGCCAGCAGTTCCTCGGGACAGGGACGTCATTATTCACCCCTCCACTTT. As protein: CASSSSGQGRHYSPLHF.